The 21 T cell receptor beta chains below were found in one sample sequenced in a study of blood T cell repertoires in COVID-19. TCRdb's table, derived via immunoSEQ multiplex PCR, lists solely in-frame clones and lacks some. The sample consists of 250,000 to 350,000 clones, about 85% of them appearing once. Material: peripheral blood. These receptor sequences come from a human donor with COVID-19, enrolled during active disease. The donor label of this sample is uncertain.

This clone was seen only once. The CDR3 region is CASSWGQQRGELFF. CDR3 coding DNA: TGCGCCAGCAGCTGGGGACAGCAGAGGGGGGAGCTGTTTTTT. The chain is built from TRBV5-1 and TRBJ2-2, with 7 nucleotides matching TRBD1. The V gene end was trimmed by 3 bases and the J gene end by 8 bases; junction bases not matched to a gene: 7. Germline-derived CDR1 and CDR2 are SGHRS and YFSETQ. This CDR3 has 14 amino acids.

The V call is TRBV29-1, the J call TRBJ2-5, with 7 bases lining up with TRBD1. Germline CDR1 SQVTM, CDR2 ANQGSEA. Germline trimming cut 4 bases from V and 3 bases from J; bases unmatched to any gene: 8. CDR3 length equals 14 residues. The CDR3 nucleotides are TGCAGCGTTGCCGTGGGACAGTCCAAAGAGACCCAGTACTTC. It translates to CSVAVGQSKETQYF.

V gene TRBV5-1 combines with J gene TRBJ1-2; tentative D call: TRBD1 (6 bases). The germline V gene has CDR1 SGHRS and CDR2 YFSETQ. There are 13 residues in the CDR3. V lost 4 bases and J lost 7, with 14 bases in between. CDR3 amino acids: CASSQGNEPGYTF. Here the CDR3 DNA reads TGCGCCAGCAGCCAGGGGAACGAGCCTGGCTACACCTTC.

V usage is TRBV5-1 and J usage is TRBJ2-3; TRBD2 is a possible D gene (5 bases). This CDR3 spans 14 amino acids. CDR1 and CDR2 (germline): SGHRS, YFSETQ. The V gene lost 4 bases and the J gene lost 1 base, with 10 bases spanning the gap. DNA of the CDR3: TGCGCCAGCAGCCCTAACGGGGGCACAGATACGCAGTATTTT. It is translated as CASSPNGGTDTQYF.

The chain is built from TRBV20-1 and TRBJ2-7, with D tentatively TRBD1 (6 bases). This CDR3 spans 19 amino acids. Trimming took 3 bases from V and 0 from J, leaving 27 bases between them. Germline V gives CDR1 DFQATT, CDR2 SNEGSKA (reference sequence). This CDR3 is CSASSGDRPTLDSSYEQYF. CDR3 DNA: TGCAGTGCTAGTTCAGGCGACAGGCCGACTCTTGACAGCTCCTACGAGCAGTACTTC.

This clone has just a few counts. The sample has other DNA sequences that encode this CDR3 too. This sequence joins TRBV28 and TRBJ2-7; 8 bases agree with TRBD1. The germline gives CDR1 MDHEN, CDR2 SYDVKM. The CDR3 has 19 residues. The V segment lost 3 bases and the J segment 6 bases; nucleotides outside the gene matches: 22. DNA of the CDR3: TGTGCCAGCAGTTTTTCCGGGACAGGTCTCTCCCCGGCGGGGCGCGAGCAGTACTTC. Translating gives CASSFSGTGLSPAGREQYF.

The chain employs TRBV7-8 and TRBJ1-6; no reliable D call. From germline, CDR1 is SGHVS and CDR2 FQNEAQ. This CDR3 is built from 13 residues. Trimming pared 5 bases from V and 7 bases from J, leaving 9 bases between. This CDR3 reads CASSPARNSPLHF. In nucleotides, the CDR3 is TGTGCCAGCAGCCCGGCGCGGAATTCACCCCTCCACTTT.

The chain combines TRBV12-3 or TRBV12-4 with TRBJ1-6; D remains unclear. V gave up 6 bases and J gave up 7 bases, with 7 bases separating them. CDR3 size: 12 residues. CDR3 DNA sequence: TGTGCCAGCAGAACTACGAATTCACCCCTCCACTTT. This translates into CASRTTNSPLHF.

The CDR3 DNA follows: TGTGCCAGCAGCGTAGTAGCGGGAGGGACCGGGGAGCTGTTTTTT. Protein product: CASSVVAGGTGELFF. The V call is TRBV9, the J call TRBJ2-2; TRBD2 aligns across 11 bases. The CDR3 sequence is 15 residues long. Germline V gene lookup returns CDR1 SGDLS and CDR2 YYNGEE. V gave up 0 bases and J gave up 5 bases; unmatched junction bases: 0. Combining the CDR3 with reference TRBV9 and TRBJ2-2 gives the whole variable domain DSGVTQTPKHLITATGQRVTLRCSPRSGDLSVYWYQQSLDQGLQFLIQYYNGEERAKGNILERFSAQQFPDLHSELNLSSLELGDSALYFCASSVVAGGTGELFFGEGSRLTVL.

Written as DNA, the CDR3 is TGTGCCAGCAGCTTAGCTGGCGGGGCTGATACGCAGTATTTT. Its protein is CASSLAGGADTQYF. The chain uses TRBV5-4 and TRBJ2-3; a possible D gene is TRBD2 (6 bases). Trimming pared 2 bases from V and 6 bases from J, leaving 13 bases between. The CDR3 spans 14 residues. Per germline, CDR1 SGHNT and CDR2 YYREEE (reference sequence).

This chain joins TRBV28 and TRBJ1-4, with 8 bases lining up with TRBD1. After removal of 6 bases from V and 1 base from J, the junction contained 4 bases not matched to a gene. The length of the CDR3 is 15 residues. Germline CDR1 MDHEN, CDR2 SYDVKM. The CDR3 reads CASRGTGGTNEKLFF. The CDR3, as DNA: TGTGCCAGCAGGGGAACAGGGGGAACTAATGAAAAACTGTTTTTT.

This clone was counted only a few times. The CDR3 DNA is TGTGCCAGTAGTATAGTCTCGAGCAATCAGCCCCAGCATTTT. It specifies CASSIVSSNQPQHF. This chain links TRBV19 with TRBJ1-5; D call uncertain. There are 14 residues in the CDR3. Germline V CDR1 and CDR2: LNHDA, SQIVND (reference sequence). V was cut by 1 base and J by 1 base, with 5 bases left in between.

This clone occurred once. This chain joins TRBV3-1 (or the pseudogene TRBV3-2) and TRBJ2-5; TRBD2 agrees at 9 bases. J lost 5 bases, V lost 2 bases, and 6 bases had no gene match. From germline, CDR1 is LGHDT and CDR2 YNNKEL (reference sequence). CDR3 length: 15 amino acids. The CDR3 bases are TGTGCCAGCAGCCAACCGGGACTAGCAAAGGAGACCCAGTACTTC. This sequence encodes CASSQPGLAKETQYF.

The chain links TRBV7-3 to TRBJ2-2; possible D gene TRBD1, 6 bases. This CDR3 comprises 17 residues. V was shortened by 5 bases and J by 4 bases, with 20 bases between the two germline ends. Germline V gene sequence: CDR1 SGHTA, CDR2 FQGTGA. CDR3 amino acids: CASSRSTFRGGTGELFF. CDR3 nucleotides: TGTGCCAGCAGCCGATCCACTTTTCGAGGGGGCACCGGGGAGCTGTTTTTT.

The chain recombines TRBV30 with TRBJ2-3; 9 positions agree with TRBD2. Per the germline V gene, CDR1 is GTSNPN and CDR2 is SVGIG (reference sequence). This CDR3 is built from 16 residues. V trimming: 0 bases; J trimming: 6 bases; junction bases outside the gene matches: 10. The CDR3 region is CAWSVQAGGLGDTQYF. CDR3 nucleotide sequence: TGTGCCTGGAGTGTACAAGCGGGAGGCCTTGGGGATACGCAGTATTTT.

The gene calls are TRBV30 and TRBJ1-1; D gene uncertain. Deletions cut 0 bases from V and 3 bases from J, with 11 bases between. Germline CDR1 is GTSNPN and CDR2 is SVGIG (reference sequence). The CDR3 is made up of 14 amino acids. The CDR3 nucleotides are TGTGCCTGGAGTGTAAGTCAAGCGGACACTGAAGCTTTCTTT. It is translated as CAWSVSQADTEAFF.

V and J are TRBV6-6 and TRBJ1-2; D possibly corresponds to TRBD1 (5 bases). This CDR3 region has 13 residues. Deletions cut 7 bases from V and 4 bases from J, with 13 bases between. The germline CDR1 and CDR2 sequences are MNHNY and SVGAGI (reference sequence). DNA for the CDR3: TGTGCCAGCACCCAAGACAGCTCCTATGGCTACACCTTC. It encodes CASTQDSSYGYTF.

This clone was detected only once. This rearrangement joins TRBV6-2 or TRBV6-3 to TRBJ2-1; weak D call: TRBD1 (5 bases). This CDR3 spans 13 amino acids. Germline values: CDR1 MNHEY, CDR2 SVGEGT. Trimming removed 2 bases from V and 12 bases from J, with 14 bases in between. CDR3 region: CASSYGAQPPQFF. In DNA form, the CDR3 reads TGTGCCAGCAGTTACGGGGCCCAGCCGCCGCAGTTCTTC.

V and J are TRBV19 and TRBJ1-1; the D is unclear. Germline V gene sequence: CDR1 LNHDA, CDR2 SQIVND (reference sequence). The V gene lost 7 bases and the J gene lost 1 base, with 13 bases spanning the gap. This CDR3 region has 14 residues. The CDR3 reads CASTAHGPNTEAFF. Here the CDR3 DNA reads TGTGCCAGTACCGCCCATGGCCCGAACACTGAAGCTTTCTTT.

CDR3 bases: TGTGCCAGCAGTGCCAGGGTTAGTGGCTACACCTTC. It specifies CASSARVSGYTF. J is TRBJ1-2 and V is TRBV28; possible D gene TRBD1, 5 bases. The germline V and J ends were trimmed by 5 bases and 7 bases, with 11 bases remaining between them. Germline V gene lookup returns CDR1 MDHEN and CDR2 SYDVKM. The length of the CDR3 is 12 residues.

The rearrangement links TRBV5-1 to TRBJ1-2, with D unclear. This CDR3 has 16 residues. V lost 1 base and J lost 4, with 17 bases in between. Looked up from germline, CDR1 is SGHRS and CDR2 is YFSETQ. CDR3 loop: CASSLNRRESPYGYTF. The CDR3 coding sequence is TGCGCCAGCAGCTTGAACCGACGGGAAAGCCCCTATGGCTACACCTTC.